This T cell receptor (beta chain) was found in a study of cytomegalovirus exposure and HLA in healthy donors (dated by TCRdb to between 2016 and 2019). For the study in its entirety: An earlier analysis of 587 of the donors reported 276 Gb of sequence data and more than 90 million unique TCR beta sequences from around 200 million T cells. Approximately 300 gigabases of sequencing data and approximately 92 million unique TCR sequences made up an early release that covered approximately 620 HLA-typed donors. Of the roughly 410 genotyped donors, 80% to 90% were placed in the genetic ancestry cluster associated with self-reported Caucasian donors. The study aimed to test whether signatures of past pathogen exposure could be identified by cataloging public T cell receptors. The T cell repertoires of several hundred subjects were profiled by immunosequencing and related to cytomegalovirus serostatus. A separate validation cohort of 90 to 150 different subjects was used in addition to the approximately 700-subject first cohort. To predict cytomegalovirus infection status, the study combined high-throughput TCR immunosequencing, statistical association of individual TCRs with disease status, and machine learning. In a later analysis, previously published TCR beta repertoires from several hundred donors were re-analyzed and high-resolution HLA genotyping was added so that TCR occurrence patterns could be studied. In the later analysis, no new phenotypic data were used to find candidate immune exposures; instead, reliance was placed on TCR beta sequences and their occurrence across donors. To decide whether each TCR beta V gene segment behaved as functional or pseudogenic, an earlier analysis of fewer than 750 of the donors relied on high-throughput TCR beta sequencing. Donor age, sex, ethnicity and CMV serostatus were compiled alongside the repertoire data. In a later genetic analysis, genome-wide SNP genotypes for about three fifths of the roughly 670 donors were used, and that subset was treated as a discovery cohort. Every repertoire in the discovery cohort had been generated on one and the same sequencing platform. Both class I and class II loci were covered by HLA typing, at four-digit resolution. Typing coverage varied by locus: about 620-630 donors for A, B, C, DRB1 and DQB1; roughly 510 for DQA1; around 610 for DPA1; 450 to 480 for DPB1. Because of strong linkage in the cohort, roughly five DR-DQ haplotypes were treated as single units for association and clustering. Across 398 genotyped donors of the cohort, an average of approximately 220,000 unique TCR beta nucleotide sequences per donor were sequenced, and approximately 17% of those sequences were non-productive. Findings and caveats that apply to the study as a whole: When HLA alleles, especially DR and DQ, strongly co-occurred, TCR associations were difficult to assign to individual alleles. According to a later analysis, parvovirus B19, influenza, CMV and Epstein-Barr virus appeared linked to several top co-occurrence clusters. In this cohort, only TCR beta chains were sequenced, and detectable features were limited by the absence of alpha or paired-chain data. In an earlier analysis of approximately 600 of the donors, most TCR beta V segments were observed in productive rearrangements about 90% or about 30% of the time, broadly matching IMGT annotations. The authors suggested that the approach could potentially be extended to other disease states and immunological phenotypes. A further reported finding was that TCR beta sequences accurately predicted the HLA-A and HLA-B alleles for most subjects in the first cohort. A total of 150 to 200 TCR beta chains were listed by the study as associated with cytomegalovirus. A later genetic analysis associated a missense DCLRE1C variant with V-gene and J-gene trimming of TCR beta chains, and an independent cohort replicated the association. Correlated functional status among segregating V segments might be attributable to linkage disequilibrium, but an unknown experimental factor could not be ruled out. Most CMV-associated TCR beta chains appeared to be HLA-restricted in a later analysis, and the HLA associations seemed to be driven largely by CMV exposure. In vitro tests confirmed that a few of the cytomegalovirus-associated TCR beta chains recognize cytomegalovirus antigens. Compared with the roughly 600-donor mean, donors in an Asian-associated ancestry cluster had fewer N-insertions in productive TCRs, according to a later genetic analysis. Because HLA typing was missing for some donors at each locus, association tests included only the typed subset. At a false discovery rate of 0.05, a later analysis linked 16,000 or so TCR beta sequences to specific HLA alleles. The only immune exposure information available for the cohort was CMV serostatus. In a later analysis, HLA-associated TCR beta chains showed more clonal expansion and lower generation probabilities than non-associated chains that were equally common. While some public TCRs were present in many individuals, most TCR sequences turned up only very rarely across donors. The classifier was reported to diagnose cytomegalovirus status with high specificity and sensitivity in both the original cohort and the validation cohort. The earlier analysis of about 600 of the donors excluded some 16 rarely observed V segments, including chromosome 9 orphons, because counts were too low. According to a later analysis, TCR association rates differed among HLA loci, with DRB1 alleles showing the most associated TCRs and HLA-C alleles showing the fewest. Presence/absence analyses assumed roughly uniform sequencing depth across donors, an assumption that may not hold. A cluster of highly shared sequence variants was judged likely to be a technical artifact of the sequencing pipeline.

Details on this clone: Its specific antigen is unknown. No base-level quality is on record; no much larger clone is a single base apart.

Library creation used the immunoSEQ multiplex PCR assay. For the multiplex PCR, a mixture combining 60 forward primers for TCR Vbeta segments and 13 reverse primers for TCR Jbeta segments was used. The CDR3 region of rearranged TCR beta genes was amplified from genomic DNA by a multiplex PCR assay. Amplified TCR beta libraries were sequenced as 87-base-pair reads on the Illumina HiSeq System. The original pipeline was this. A later analysis counted about 80 million unique TCR beta chains across the 690 or so repertoires, and around 9.9 million of these chains were shared by at least two donors. Raw reads were error-corrected and collapsed into unique sequences by a nearest-neighbor algorithm in which closely related sequences were merged to remove PCR and sequencing errors. CDR3 sequences were aligned to IMGT reference sequences to assign V, D and J gene segments. For a sequence to be retained, a match of at least six nucleotides was required to both a V gene segment and a J gene segment. Rearrangements were classified as productive when the CDR3 lacked stop codons and remained in frame with V and J, and all other rearrangements were classified as non-productive. Following IMGT convention, CDR3 was defined as the stretch from the second conserved V-encoded cysteine to the conserved J-encoded phenylalanine. Sequences without an unambiguous match to a single V gene segment were excluded from the earlier analysis of a few hundred of the donors. An earlier analysis of some 500 of the donors classified V segments as functional when productive rearrangements were above 56.7% and as segregating when the standard deviation between donors was above 5%. A statistical classification framework was built for diagnosing cytomegalovirus status from the catalog of TCR beta chain sequences. In a later analysis, TCR nucleotide sequences were compared against IMGT/GENE-DB human TR gene sequences so that V and J genes could be assigned. A later analysis assigned CDR3 sequences and most-parsimonious VDJ recombination scenarios with the TCRdist pipeline. In a later analysis, each TCR beta chain was defined by its CDR3 amino acid sequence together with its V-gene family, and reads without a unique V-gene family were excluded. To address suspected cross-contamination and a sequencing artifact, a later analysis removed 592 highly shared, low-generation-probability nucleotide sequences. In a later analysis, a clonal expansion index for each public chain was calculated from normalized within-repertoire ranks of inferred template counts. Generation probabilities in a later analysis came from a VDJ recombination model fitted to out-of-frame rearrangements, and those results were checked against IGoR. A later analysis scored TCR-TCR, TCR-HLA and TCR-CMV co-occurrence with hypergeometric tests, applying a repertoire-size bias correction to TCR pairs. To estimate false discovery rates, a later analysis permuted the HLA or CMV assignments 20 times. A later analysis grouped co-occurring TCRs with DBSCAN, adding TCRdist sequence similarity when clustering within HLA-allele-positive subsets. Repertoires with fewer than 30,000 or more than 120,000 public chains, plus five repertoires with anomalous nucleotide sharing, were excluded from co-occurrence clustering. TCRdb took this table from immuneACCESS and kept in-frame rearrangements with V and J called. Such tables lack part of the clones; where checked against another copy, unresolved V genes explain under half of the gap, and the rest is unexplained. V and J calls and clone size are copied from that table; D and trimming were computed from the DNA. The sample includes 160,000 or so clones, with more than 65% observed a single time. The ten largest clones represent about 1.3% of the sample.

In total, just over 650 healthy bone marrow donors made up the cohort. At the time of sampling, every cohort member was nominally healthy, though immune exposures that went unrecorded were likely present. The donor tested CMV seronegative, placing the donor among the approximately 360 seronegative members of the cohort. Each donor provided a peripheral blood sample, and peripheral blood mononuclear cells were used for TCR beta sequencing. Genomic DNA extraction from the blood cell samples was performed with the Qiagen DNeasy Blood Extraction Kit. This receptor was obtained from a woman aged 50 to 60 in good health and CMV-seronegative. Source material: PBMCs.

The sequenced DNA: TGTGCCAGCAGCTTAGTGGGCATTGGCTACACCTTC. This yields the protein CASSLVGIGYTF. This sequence uses TRBV7-2 and TRBJ1-2; the D gene remains uncertain. CDR1 SGHTA and CDR2 FQGNSA are derived from the germline V gene. V is pared back by 1 base and J by 7 bases, with 7 bases lying between the germline termini. Taken from cysteine to phenylalanine, the CDR3 has 12 residues. CDR3 DNA only is kept here, 36 bases in frame from base 1.